Listed below are T cell receptor beta chains from one sample, sequenced in a study of T cell changes during pregnancy in multiple sclerosis. The method was immunoSEQ multiplex PCR; TCRdb's version includes in-frame clones alone and lacks a portion of them. The sample shows approximately 84,000 clones, about 95% of them seen only once. The specimen comprised peripheral blood, sampled in the third trimester of pregnancy. The receptors stem from a female donor with multiple sclerosis, enrolled in a pregnancy study. CDR3s include the opening cysteine and the closing phenylalanine or tryptophan. A D gene is named only where the DNA matches it firmly. Where a row states a size, it is once, few, many or the class of an expanded clone; other rows omit it.

clone size: -; D gene: -; J gene: TRBJ1-3; V gene: TRBV4-1; CDR3 DNA: TGCGCCAGCAGCCAACTACAGGCTCTGAGAAACACCATATATTTT; CDR3 protein: CASSQLQALRNTIYF
clone size: -; D gene: TRBD1; J gene: TRBJ2-2; V gene: TRBV25-1; CDR3 DNA: TGTGCCAGCAGTAACCAAAGGGGGCCCCGGGAGCTGTTTTTT; CDR3 protein: CASSNQRGPRELFF
clone size: -; D gene: -; J gene: TRBJ1-1; V gene: TRBV5-6; CDR3 DNA: TGTGCCAGCAGCTTGGTCGCGGGGAATGAAGCTTTCTTT; CDR3 protein: CASSLVAGNEAFF
clone size: -; D gene: TRBD1; J gene: TRBJ2-1; V gene: TRBV30; CDR3 DNA: TGTGCCTGGAGTTCTTCGGGACAGCCCAACAATGAGCAGTTCTTC; CDR3 protein: CAWSSSGQPNNEQFF
clone size: -; D gene: -; J gene: TRBJ2-5; V gene: TRBV9; CDR3 DNA: TGTGCCAGCAGCGTAGAGACTACCCAAGAGACCCAGTACTTC; CDR3 protein: CASSVETTQETQYF
clone size: -; D gene: -; J gene: TRBJ1-4; V gene: TRBV27; CDR3 DNA: TGTGCCAGCAGTTTCGGTGAAAAACTGTTTTTT; CDR3 protein: CASSFGEKLFF
clone size: once; D gene: TRBD2; J gene: TRBJ2-3; V gene: TRBV7-6; CDR3 DNA: TGTGCCAGCAGCTTAGGACTAGCGGGGGGGCTCACAGATACGCAGTATTTT; CDR3 protein: CASSLGLAGGLTDTQYF
clone size: once; D gene: -; J gene: TRBJ1-5; V gene: TRBV19; CDR3 DNA: TGTGCCAGTAGTATAGCAGGGGCGCGGAGCAATCAGCCCCAGCATTTT; CDR3 protein: CASSIAGARSNQPQHF
clone size: -; D gene: -; J gene: TRBJ2-7; V gene: TRBV6-1; CDR3 DNA: TGTGCCAGCAGTATGGAAGGGGGGGCCTACGAGCAGTACTTC; CDR3 protein: CASSMEGGAYEQYF
clone size: once; D gene: TRBD1; J gene: TRBJ2-7; V gene: TRBV6-1; CDR3 DNA: TGTGCCAGCAACCGCGGACAGGCCTACGAGCAGTACTTC; CDR3 protein: CASNRGQAYEQYF
clone size: -; D gene: -; J gene: TRBJ1-3; V gene: TRBV7-3; CDR3 DNA: TGTGCCAGCAGCTTGTCCTCTTCTGGAAACACCATATATTTT; CDR3 protein: CASSLSSSGNTIYF
clone size: -; D gene: -; J gene: TRBJ1-5; V gene: TRBV27; CDR3 DNA: TGTGCCAGCGGGGACGGGGGGTTTATAGTGCATTTT; CDR3 protein: CASGDGGFIVHF
clone size: -; D gene: TRBD1; J gene: TRBJ2-7; V gene: TRBV11-2; CDR3 DNA: TGTGCCAGCAGCTCATCCGGGACAGGGATCTACGAGCAGTACTTC; CDR3 protein: CASSSSGTGIYEQYF
clone size: once; D gene: -; J gene: TRBJ1-1; V gene: TRBV6-5; CDR3 DNA: TGTGCCAGCAGTTACTCTGGCACAGCTGAAGCTTTCTTT; CDR3 protein: CASSYSGTAEAFF
clone size: -; D gene: TRBD1; J gene: TRBJ2-2; V gene: TRBV11-3; CDR3 DNA: TGTGCCAGCAGCTTTGGACAGGGGACCGGGGAGCTGTTTTTT; CDR3 protein: CASSFGQGTGELFF
clone size: -; D gene: -; J gene: TRBJ1-4; V gene: TRBV30; CDR3 DNA: TGTGCCTGGAGTTCACCCTTAGCCTACAGGGTTGATGAAAAACTGTTTTTT; CDR3 protein: CAWSSPLAYRVDEKLFF
clone size: -; D gene: TRBD2; J gene: TRBJ2-7; V gene: TRBV5-5; CDR3 DNA: TGTGCCAGCAGGACCACGGGGGGGAGCTCCTACGAGCAGTACTTC; CDR3 protein: CASRTTGGSSYEQYF
clone size: -; D gene: -; J gene: TRBJ1-1; V gene: TRBV6-5; CDR3 DNA: TGTGCCAGCAGTTACGGCAGGGCCACCGTGAACACTGAAGCTTTCTTT; CDR3 protein: CASSYGRATVNTEAFF
clone size: -; D gene: -; J gene: TRBJ2-7; V gene: TRBV6-5; CDR3 DNA: TGTGCCAGCAGTTATAACAGTAACTACGAGCAGTACTTC; CDR3 protein: CASSYNSNYEQYF
clone size: -; D gene: -; J gene: TRBJ1-1; V gene: TRBV5-4; CDR3 DNA: TGTGCCAGCAGCTTGGCCCGGGGATCGGGCACTGAAGCTTTCTTT; CDR3 protein: CASSLARGSGTEAFF
clone size: -; D gene: TRBD1; J gene: TRBJ1-2; V gene: TRBV7-9; CDR3 DNA: TGTGCCAGCAGCACCGAGTACAGGGGGCAGAGCGACTATGGCTACACCTTC; CDR3 protein: CASSTEYRGQSDYGYTF
clone size: -; D gene: TRBD2; J gene: TRBJ2-1; V gene: TRBV6-5; CDR3 DNA: TGTGCCAGCAGTCAAGGGACTAGCGGGGTTAATGAGCAGTTCTTC; CDR3 protein: CASSQGTSGVNEQFF
clone size: few; D gene: -; J gene: TRBJ2-1; V gene: TRBV18; CDR3 DNA: TGTGCCAGCTCACCACCGGGGGCAGGTCTGCACAATGAGCAGTTCTTC; CDR3 protein: CASSPPGAGLHNEQFF
clone size: -; D gene: -; J gene: TRBJ1-2; V gene: TRBV5-6; CDR3 DNA: TGTGCCAGCAGCCGCAGACAGTTTCCTCTCAACTATGGCTACACCTTC; CDR3 protein: CASSRRQFPLNYGYTF
clone size: -; D gene: -; J gene: TRBJ1-5; V gene: TRBV5-6; CDR3 DNA: TGTGCCAGCAGTCAGGGAAGCAATCAGCCCCAGCATTTT; CDR3 protein: CASSQGSNQPQHF
clone size: -; D gene: -; J gene: TRBJ1-5; V gene: TRBV28; CDR3 DNA: TGTGCCAGCGCCCTGGGGCCCTCCAATCAGCCCCAGCATTTT; CDR3 protein: CASALGPSNQPQHF
clone size: -; D gene: -; J gene: TRBJ1-5; V gene: TRBV2; CDR3 DNA: TGTGCCAGCAGTGAGAGGGGACACGTCAATCAGCCCCAGCATTTT; CDR3 protein: CASSERGHVNQPQHF
clone size: -; D gene: TRBD2; J gene: TRBJ2-2; V gene: TRBV5-6; CDR3 DNA: TGTGCCAGCAGCCCTACCTGGGCGGGGGCGAACACCGGGGAGCTGTTTTTT; CDR3 protein: CASSPTWAGANTGELFF
clone size: -; D gene: TRBD1; J gene: TRBJ1-4; V gene: TRBV13; CDR3 DNA: TGTGCCAGCAGCCAAGGACAGGATAATGAAAAACTGTTTTTT; CDR3 protein: CASSQGQDNEKLFF
clone size: -; D gene: TRBD1; J gene: TRBJ2-3; V gene: TRBV6-4; CDR3 DNA: TGTGCCAGCAGTGGAACAGGGGGTGGAGATACGCAGTATTTT; CDR3 protein: CASSGTGGGDTQYF
clone size: -; D gene: -; J gene: TRBJ1-1; V gene: TRBV20-1; CDR3 DNA: TGCAGTGCTAGTACCATGAGTAAAGCTTTCTTT; CDR3 protein: CSASTMSKAFF
clone size: -; D gene: -; J gene: TRBJ1-3; V gene: TRBV23-1; CDR3 DNA: TGCGCCAGCAGTCAATGTGTTCGCGGAGGGAGATACTCTGGAAACACCATATATTTT; CDR3 protein: CASSQCVRGGRYSGNTIYF
clone size: -; D gene: -; J gene: TRBJ1-1; V gene: TRBV5-6; CDR3 DNA: TGTGCCAGCAGCCCGAGTAGCTATACTGAAGCTTTCTTT; CDR3 protein: CASSPSSYTEAFF
clone size: once; D gene: TRBD1; J gene: TRBJ2-3; V gene: TRBV29-1; CDR3 DNA: TGCAGCGTCGAGGCCGGGACAGGATACACAGATACGCAGTATTTT; CDR3 protein: CSVEAGTGYTDTQYF
clone size: -; D gene: -; J gene: TRBJ2-6; V gene: TRBV7-2; CDR3 DNA: TGTGCCAGCAGCTTAGATGGTAGCGGGGCCAACGTCCTGACTTTC; CDR3 protein: CASSLDGSGANVLTF
clone size: -; D gene: TRBD1; J gene: TRBJ1-1; V gene: TRBV6-5; CDR3 DNA: TGTGCCAGCAGACTTACTTCAGGGGGCCCTGAAGCTTTCTTT; CDR3 protein: CASRLTSGGPEAFF
clone size: -; D gene: -; J gene: TRBJ1-1; V gene: TRBV5-1; CDR3 DNA: TGCGCCAGCAGTAGTCAGAACACTGAAGCTTTCTTT; CDR3 protein: CASSSQNTEAFF
clone size: -; D gene: TRBD2; J gene: TRBJ2-3; V gene: TRBV9; CDR3 DNA: TGTGCCAGCGCTACTAGCGGGGTTGGAGATACGCAGTATTTT; CDR3 protein: CASATSGVGDTQYF
clone size: -; D gene: -; J gene: TRBJ1-4; V gene: TRBV6-5; CDR3 DNA: TGTGCCAGCAGTGGGACAATAAATGAAAAACTGTTTTTT; CDR3 protein: CASSGTINEKLFF
clone size: -; D gene: -; J gene: TRBJ2-1; V gene: TRBV5-6; CDR3 DNA: TGTGCCAGCAGCTTTCTTCGGTGGGGGGTGGGACACAATGAGCAGTTCTTC; CDR3 protein: CASSFLRWGVGHNEQFF
clone size: -; D gene: TRBD1; J gene: TRBJ1-2; V gene: TRBV14; CDR3 DNA: TGTGCCAGCAGCCAATTCGTCAGGGGGCCGGGCTACACCTTC; CDR3 protein: CASSQFVRGPGYTF
clone size: -; D gene: TRBD2; J gene: TRBJ2-1; V gene: TRBV7-3; CDR3 DNA: TGTGCCAGCAGCATTGTAGCGGGGGCCTACAATGAGCAGTTCTTC; CDR3 protein: CASSIVAGAYNEQFF
clone size: -; D gene: -; J gene: TRBJ2-7; V gene: TRBV9; CDR3 DNA: TGTGCCAGCAGCCCCTACCCATTGGGGCCAGCCTACGAGCAGTACTTC; CDR3 protein: CASSPYPLGPAYEQYF
clone size: -; D gene: TRBD1; J gene: TRBJ1-2; V gene: TRBV7-9; CDR3 DNA: TGTGCCAGCAGCCCCGGGACAGGGTTTCTGTTTGGCTACACCTTC; CDR3 protein: CASSPGTGFLFGYTF
clone size: -; D gene: TRBD1; J gene: TRBJ1-2; V gene: TRBV5-1; CDR3 DNA: TGCGCCAGCAGACCCGGGACAGCTGGCTACACCTTC; CDR3 protein: CASRPGTAGYTF
clone size: -; D gene: -; J gene: TRBJ2-3; V gene: TRBV6-6; CDR3 DNA: TGTGCCAGCTCGGGTACGGGCACAGATACGCAGTATTTT; CDR3 protein: CASSGTGTDTQYF
clone size: -; D gene: -; J gene: TRBJ1-1; V gene: TRBV4-1; CDR3 DNA: TGCGCCAGCAGCCAAGTTAGTCAGGATGAAGCTTTCTTT; CDR3 protein: CASSQVSQDEAFF
clone size: -; D gene: -; J gene: TRBJ1-2; V gene: TRBV7-3; CDR3 DNA: TGTGCCAGACTCTATGGCTACACCTTC; CDR3 protein: CARLYGYTF
clone size: -; D gene: -; J gene: TRBJ1-1; V gene: TRBV5-1; CDR3 DNA: TGCGCCAGCAGCTATTCAGGGGTGAACACTGAAGCTTTCTTT; CDR3 protein: CASSYSGVNTEAFF